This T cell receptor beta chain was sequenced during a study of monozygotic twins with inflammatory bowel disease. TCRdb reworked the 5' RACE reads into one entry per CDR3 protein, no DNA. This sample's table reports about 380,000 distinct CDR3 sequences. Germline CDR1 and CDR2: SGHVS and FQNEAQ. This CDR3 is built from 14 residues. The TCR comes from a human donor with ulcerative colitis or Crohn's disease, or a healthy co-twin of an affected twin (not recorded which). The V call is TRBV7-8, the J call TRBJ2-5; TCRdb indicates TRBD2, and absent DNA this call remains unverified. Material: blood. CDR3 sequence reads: CASSQDPRGETQYF.